This TCR beta chain was captured by sequencing in a study of blood T cells in healthy people across ages. Broader study findings: The diversity estimates, figures obtained from one million T cells, were considered underestimates.

A note on this clonotype: Its target is unknown.

It was 8 to 10 milliliters of peripheral blood that were drawn from each donor. The CDR3 loop spans 19 amino acids. Per germline, CDR1 SEHNR and CDR2 FQNEAQ (reference sequence). The junction had 15 bases not matched to a gene; V was cut back by 5 bases and J by 0 bases. It was with a sample-barcoded 5' primer and a J-beta primer mix that a second PCR of roughly 6 to 12 cycles was run. Using its own MiXCR run on the 5' RACE reads, TCRdb lists one record per CDR3 protein. The data show approximately 800,000 distinct CDR3 sequences, with around 62% seen just once and roughly 26% held by the top ten. This chain links TRBV7-9 with TRBJ1-4; 7 bases are a match to TRBD1. This TCR derives from a man aged 25-45 years in good health. Sequencing was carried out using blood. CDR3 nucleotide sequence: TGTGCCAGCAGCCAGGGGTATCAGGGACAGCACCCAACTAATGAAAAACTGTTTTTT. This gives the protein CASSQGYQGQHPTNEKLFF.